This is a list of T cell receptor beta chains from one sample in a study of tumor-infiltrating lymphocytes in primary liver carcinoma. One entry per CDR3 protein, called by TCRdb with MiXCR from the multiplex PCR reads. The table shows about 320,000 distinct CDR3 sequences, with 60% to 80% occurring only once. The sample comprised peripheral blood. These receptors all stem from a man aged 40-55 years with primary liver carcinoma and hepatitis B virus infection. The CDR3 runs from the conserved cysteine through the conserved F or W. A D gene is named only where the DNA matches it firmly. Clone size is shown for a subset of rows, as once, few, many or a class of expanded clone.

TRBV11-3	.	.	TRBJ2-3	TGTGCCAGCAGCTTAGCCCACAGAGATACGCAGTATTTT	CASSLAHRDTQYF
TRBV28	.	.	TRBJ2-1	TGTGCCAGCAGTCGGGGGTACAATGGGCAGTTCTTC	CASSRGYNGQFF
TRBV4-1	.	.	TRBJ2-7	TGCGCCAGCAGCCAAGGGCGACTTGGGGGAAATTTCTCCTACGAGCAGTACTTC	CASSQGRLGGNFSYEQYF
TRBV29-1	many	TRBD1	TRBJ2-3	TGCAGCGTCCAGACAGGGGGAACAGATACGCAGTATTTT	CSVQTGGTDTQYF
TRBV11-2	many	.	TRBJ2-2	TGTGCCAGCAGCCTGCAGAACACCGGGGAGCTGTTTTTT	CASSLQNTGELFF
TRBV4-3	few	.	TRBJ2-1	TGCGCCAGCAGCCTAGGACGGGGGATTAACAGTGAGCAGTTCTTC	CASSLGRGINSEQFF
TRBV11-2	.	.	TRBJ2-3	TGTGCCAGCAGCTTAATCCGCCTACTCTTTACAGATACGCAGTATTTT	CASSLIRLLFTDTQYF
TRBV6-5	.	TRBD2	TRBJ2-3	TGTGCCAGCATGCTGGGACTAGCGGGTACAGATACGCAGTATTTT	CASMLGLAGTDTQYF
TRBV6-5	many	TRBD2	TRBJ2-3	TGTGCCAGCAGACTAGCGGGCACAGATACGCAGTATTTT	CASRLAGTDTQYF
TRBV5-1	.	TRBD1	TRBJ1-1	TGCGCCAGCAGCCTCACCGGGACAGGGGTGAACACTGAAGCTTTCTTT	CASSLTGTGVNTEAFF
TRBV10-3	.	.	TRBJ2-1	TGTGTCATCAGTGAGACACAAGAACAAGCGACTGAGCAGTTCTTC	CVISETQEQATEQFF
TRBV6-5	.	.	TRBJ2-3	TGTGCCAGCCGGGATGCTATTCGCATAGATACGCAGTATTTT	CASRDAIRIDTQYF
TRBV4-3	.	TRBD2	TRBJ2-5	TGCGCCAGCAGCCAACTCCTTAGCGGGAGTGGGCAGTACTTC	CASSQLLSGSGQYF
TRBV5-1	.	.	TRBJ1-5	TGCGCCAGCAGCCCCAACTCGTACGGTGATCAGCCCCAGCATTTT	CASSPNSYGDQPQHF
TRBV4-3	few	.	TRBJ1-1	TGCGCCAGCAGCCAACACGCGGGGGGACCCCTCGACACTGAAGCTTTCTTT	CASSQHAGGPLDTEAFF
TRBV4-3	.	.	TRBJ2-2	TGCGCCAGCAGCCAAGGAGTAATAAGCACCGGGGAACTGTTTTTT	CASSQGVISTGELFF
TRBV15	few	.	TRBJ1-5	TGTGCCACCAGCTGGGCAGTTAATCAGCCCCAGCATTTT	CATSWAVNQPQHF
TRBV6-5	.	.	TRBJ2-2	TGTGCCAGCAGTAGGCAGGGGTTCGGGGAGCTGTTTTTT	CASSRQGFGELFF
TRBV6-4	.	.	TRBJ2-1	TGTGCCAGCAGACGGGAGCCCCGGGCTGAGCAGTTCTTC	CASRREPRAEQFF
TRBV11-2	once	TRBD1	TRBJ2-6	TGTGCCAGCAGCTTAGGGACAGGGATACACCTCCTGACCTTC	CASSLGTGIHLLTF